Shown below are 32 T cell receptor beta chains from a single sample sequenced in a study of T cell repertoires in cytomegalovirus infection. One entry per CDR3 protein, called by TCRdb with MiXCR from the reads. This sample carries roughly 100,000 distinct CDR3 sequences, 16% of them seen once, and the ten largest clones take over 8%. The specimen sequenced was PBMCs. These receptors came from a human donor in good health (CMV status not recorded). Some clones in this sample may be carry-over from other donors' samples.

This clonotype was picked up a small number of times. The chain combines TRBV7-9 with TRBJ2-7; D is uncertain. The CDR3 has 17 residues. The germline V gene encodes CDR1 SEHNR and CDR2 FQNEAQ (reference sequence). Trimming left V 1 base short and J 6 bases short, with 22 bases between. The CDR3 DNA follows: TGTGCCAGCAGCTTAGGATGGGGTCCGATGGACCCTAGCGAGCAGTACTTC. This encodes CASSLGWGPMDPSEQYF.

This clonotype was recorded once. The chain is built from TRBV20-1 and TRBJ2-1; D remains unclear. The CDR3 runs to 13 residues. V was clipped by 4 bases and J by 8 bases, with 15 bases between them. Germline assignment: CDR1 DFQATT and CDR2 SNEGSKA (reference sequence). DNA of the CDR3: TGCAGTGCTACAACCACAACCCTGGATGAGCAGTTCTTC. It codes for CSATTTTLDEQFF.

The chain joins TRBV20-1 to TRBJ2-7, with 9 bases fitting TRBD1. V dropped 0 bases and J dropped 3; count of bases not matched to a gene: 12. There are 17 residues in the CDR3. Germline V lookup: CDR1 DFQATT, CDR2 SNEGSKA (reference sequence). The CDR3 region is CSARDRRDREIIYEQYF. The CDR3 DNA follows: TGCAGTGCTAGAGATCGCAGGGACAGGGAAATTATCTACGAGCAGTACTTC.

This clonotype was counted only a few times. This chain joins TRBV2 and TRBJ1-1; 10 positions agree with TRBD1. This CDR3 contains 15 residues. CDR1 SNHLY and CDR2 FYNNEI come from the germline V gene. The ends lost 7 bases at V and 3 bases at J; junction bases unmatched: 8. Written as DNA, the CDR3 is TGTGCCAGCAAAAGAGCCGGGACAGGGGACACTGAAGCTTTCTTT. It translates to CASKRAGTGDTEAFF.

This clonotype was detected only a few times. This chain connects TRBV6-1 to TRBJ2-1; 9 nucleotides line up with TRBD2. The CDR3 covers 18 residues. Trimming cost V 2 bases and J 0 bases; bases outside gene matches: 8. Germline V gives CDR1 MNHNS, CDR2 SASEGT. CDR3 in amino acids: CASSELRWRGGSYNEQFF. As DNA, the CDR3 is TGTGCCAGCAGTGAACTTAGATGGCGGGGGGGCTCCTACAATGAGCAGTTCTTC.

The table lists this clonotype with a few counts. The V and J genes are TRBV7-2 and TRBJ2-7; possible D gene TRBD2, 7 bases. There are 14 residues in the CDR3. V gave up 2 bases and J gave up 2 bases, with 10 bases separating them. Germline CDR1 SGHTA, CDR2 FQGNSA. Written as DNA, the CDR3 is TGTGCCAGCAGCTTATGGCGGGGGCCCTACGAGCAGTACTTC. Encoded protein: CASSLWRGPYEQYF.

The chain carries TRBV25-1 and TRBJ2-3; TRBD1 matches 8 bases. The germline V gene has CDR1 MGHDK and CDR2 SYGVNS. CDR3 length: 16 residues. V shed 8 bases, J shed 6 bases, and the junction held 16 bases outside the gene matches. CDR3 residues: CASPPQGRGPRDTQYF. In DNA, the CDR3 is TGTGCCAGCCCACCTCAGGGCAGGGGGCCCCGGGATACGCAGTATTTT.

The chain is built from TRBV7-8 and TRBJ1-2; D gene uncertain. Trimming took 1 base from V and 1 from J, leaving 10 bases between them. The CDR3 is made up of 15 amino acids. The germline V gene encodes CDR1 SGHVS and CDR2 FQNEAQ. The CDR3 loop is CASSLGGDFNYGYTF. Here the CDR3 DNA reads TGTGCCAGCAGCTTAGGCGGAGACTTTAACTATGGCTACACCTTC.

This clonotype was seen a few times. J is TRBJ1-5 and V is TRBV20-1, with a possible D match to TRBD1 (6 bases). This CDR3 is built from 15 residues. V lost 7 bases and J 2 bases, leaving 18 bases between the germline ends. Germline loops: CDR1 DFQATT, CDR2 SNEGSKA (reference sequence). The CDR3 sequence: CSVTEGGSGNQPQHF. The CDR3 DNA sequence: TGCAGTGTTACGGAGGGGGGCTCGGGCAATCAGCCCCAGCATTTT.

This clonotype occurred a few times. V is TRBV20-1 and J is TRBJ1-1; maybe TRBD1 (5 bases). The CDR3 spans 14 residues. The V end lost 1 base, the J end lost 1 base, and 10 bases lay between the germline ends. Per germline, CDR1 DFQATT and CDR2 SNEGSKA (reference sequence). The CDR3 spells CSARVGRKNTEAFF. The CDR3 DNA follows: TGCAGTGCTAGAGTGGGACGGAAGAACACTGAAGCTTTCTTT.

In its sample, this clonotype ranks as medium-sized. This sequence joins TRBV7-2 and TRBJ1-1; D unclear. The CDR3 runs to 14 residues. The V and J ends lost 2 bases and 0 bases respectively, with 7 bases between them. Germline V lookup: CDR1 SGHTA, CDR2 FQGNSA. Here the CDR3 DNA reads TGTGCCAGCAGCTTATGGGTCATGAACACTGAAGCTTTCTTT. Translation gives CASSLWVMNTEAFF.

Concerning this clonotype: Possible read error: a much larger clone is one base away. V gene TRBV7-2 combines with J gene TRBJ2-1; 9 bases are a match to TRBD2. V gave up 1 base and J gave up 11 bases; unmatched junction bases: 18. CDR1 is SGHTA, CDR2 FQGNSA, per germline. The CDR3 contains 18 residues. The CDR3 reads CASSLVSLGAGGLNKQFF. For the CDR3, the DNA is TGTGCCAGCAGCTTAGTTTCGCTAGGTGCGGGGGGGCTGAATAAGCAGTTCTTC. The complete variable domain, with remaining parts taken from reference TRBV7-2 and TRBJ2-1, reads GAGVSQSPSNKVTEKGKDVELRCDPISGHTALYWYRQSLGQGLEFLIYFQGNSAPDKSGLPSDRFSAERTGGSVSTLTIQRTQQEDSAVYLCASSLVSLGAGGLNKQFFGPGTRLTVL.

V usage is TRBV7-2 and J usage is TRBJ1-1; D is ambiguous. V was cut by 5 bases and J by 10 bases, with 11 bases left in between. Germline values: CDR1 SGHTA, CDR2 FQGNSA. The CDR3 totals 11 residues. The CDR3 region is CASSLNPGAFF. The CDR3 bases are TGTGCCAGCAGCCTCAACCCCGGAGCTTTCTTT.

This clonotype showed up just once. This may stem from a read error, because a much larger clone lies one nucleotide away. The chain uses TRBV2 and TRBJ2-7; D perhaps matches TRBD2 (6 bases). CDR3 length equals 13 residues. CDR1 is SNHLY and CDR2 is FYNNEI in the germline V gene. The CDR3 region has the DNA TGTGCCAGCATGGGGGGAGTATACTACAAGCAGTACTTC. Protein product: CASMGGVYYKQYF.

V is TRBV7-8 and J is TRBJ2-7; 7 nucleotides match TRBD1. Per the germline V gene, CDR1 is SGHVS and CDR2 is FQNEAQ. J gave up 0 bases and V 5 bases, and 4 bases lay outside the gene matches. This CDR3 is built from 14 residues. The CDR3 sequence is CASSGKGASYEQYF. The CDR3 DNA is TGTGCCAGCAGCGGAAAGGGGGCCTCCTACGAGCAGTACTTC.

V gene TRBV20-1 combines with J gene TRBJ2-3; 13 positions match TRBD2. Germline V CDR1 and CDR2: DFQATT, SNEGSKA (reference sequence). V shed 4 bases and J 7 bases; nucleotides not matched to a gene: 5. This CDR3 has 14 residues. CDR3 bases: TGCAGTGCTATGGGACTAGCGGGAATGAATACGCAGTATTTT. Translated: CSAMGLAGMNTQYF.

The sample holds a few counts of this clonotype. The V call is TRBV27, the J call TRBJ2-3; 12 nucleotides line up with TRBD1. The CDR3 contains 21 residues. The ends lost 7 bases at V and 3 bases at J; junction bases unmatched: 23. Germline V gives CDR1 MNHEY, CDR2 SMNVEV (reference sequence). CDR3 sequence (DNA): TGTGCCAGCACCCTCTCTCCGGGACAGGGGGCTTTCTGGTCCCATACAGATACGCAGTATTTT. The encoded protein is CASTLSPGQGAFWSHTDTQYF.

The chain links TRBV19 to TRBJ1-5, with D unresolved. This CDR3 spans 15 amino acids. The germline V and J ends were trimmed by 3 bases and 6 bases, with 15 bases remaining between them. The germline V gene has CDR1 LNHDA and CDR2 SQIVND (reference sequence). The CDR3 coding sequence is TGTGCCAGTAGTATGTCGGTAGTTTTGGGTCAGCCCCAGCATTTT. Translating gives CASSMSVVLGQPQHF.

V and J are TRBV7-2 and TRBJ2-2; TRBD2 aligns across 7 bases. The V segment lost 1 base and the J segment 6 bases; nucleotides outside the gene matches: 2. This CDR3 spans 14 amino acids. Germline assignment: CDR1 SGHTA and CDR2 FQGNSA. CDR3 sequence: CASSLDAGAGELFF. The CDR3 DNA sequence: TGTGCCAGCAGCTTAGATGCGGGGGCCGGGGAGCTGTTTTTT.

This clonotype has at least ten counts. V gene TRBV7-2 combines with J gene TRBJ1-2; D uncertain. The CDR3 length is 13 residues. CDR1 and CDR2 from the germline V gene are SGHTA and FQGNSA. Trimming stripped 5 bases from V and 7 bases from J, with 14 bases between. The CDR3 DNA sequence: TGTGCCAGCAGCCCAGCCCCACTGAGTGGCTACACCTTC. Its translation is CASSPAPLSGYTF. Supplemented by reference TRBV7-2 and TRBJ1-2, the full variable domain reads GAGVSQSPSNKVTEKGKDVELRCDPISGHTALYWYRQSLGQGLEFLIYFQGNSAPDKSGLPSDRFSAERTGGSVSTLTIQRTQQEDSAVYLCASSPAPLSGYTFGSGTRLTVV.

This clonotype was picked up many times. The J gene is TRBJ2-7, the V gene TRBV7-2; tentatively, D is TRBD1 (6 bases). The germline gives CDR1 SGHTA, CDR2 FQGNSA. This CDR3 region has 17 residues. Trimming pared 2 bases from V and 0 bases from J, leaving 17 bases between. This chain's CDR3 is CASSLRYRVESSYEQYF. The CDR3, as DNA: TGTGCCAGCAGCTTACGTTACAGGGTGGAAAGCTCCTACGAGCAGTACTTC.

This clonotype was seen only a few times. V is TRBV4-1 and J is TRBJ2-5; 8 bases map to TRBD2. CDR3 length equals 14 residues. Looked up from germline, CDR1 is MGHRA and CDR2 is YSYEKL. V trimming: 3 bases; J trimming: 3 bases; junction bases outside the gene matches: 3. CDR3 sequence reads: CASSHAGLEETQYF. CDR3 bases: TGCGCCAGCAGCCACGCGGGACTAGAAGAGACCCAGTACTTC.

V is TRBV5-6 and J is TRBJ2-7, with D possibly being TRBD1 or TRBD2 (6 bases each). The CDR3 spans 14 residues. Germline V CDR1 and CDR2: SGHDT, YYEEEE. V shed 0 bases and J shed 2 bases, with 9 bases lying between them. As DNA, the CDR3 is TGTGCCAGCAGCTTGGGGGGGGACACCTACGAGCAGTACTTC. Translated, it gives CASSLGGDTYEQYF. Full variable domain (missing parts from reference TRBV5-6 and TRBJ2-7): DAGVTQSPTHLIKTRGQQVTLRCSPKSGHDTVSWYQQALGQGPQFIFQYYEEEERQRGNFPDRFSGHQFPNYSSELNVNALLLGDSALYLCASSLGGDTYEQYFGPGTRLTVT.

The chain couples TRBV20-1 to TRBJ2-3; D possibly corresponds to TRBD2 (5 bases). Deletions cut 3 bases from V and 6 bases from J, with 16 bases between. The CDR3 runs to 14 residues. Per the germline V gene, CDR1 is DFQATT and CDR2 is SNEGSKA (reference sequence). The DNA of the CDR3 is TGCAGTGCTAGCGGGATCGGGATTTCTGATACGCAGTATTTT. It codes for CSASGIGISDTQYF.

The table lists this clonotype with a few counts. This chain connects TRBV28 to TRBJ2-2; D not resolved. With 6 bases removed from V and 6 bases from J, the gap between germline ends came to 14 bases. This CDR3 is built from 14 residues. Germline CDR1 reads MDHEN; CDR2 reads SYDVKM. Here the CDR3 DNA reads TGTGCCAGCAGCCCTTCCCTAGTGCCCGGGGAGCTGTTTTTT. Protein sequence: CASSPSLVPGELFF.

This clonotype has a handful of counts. In nucleotides, the CDR3 is TGTGCCAGCAGTTTCCAGGAGGGAGAGAATGGCTACACCTTC. It specifies CASSFQEGENGYTF. The chain links TRBV28 to TRBJ1-2; D not resolved. This CDR3 spans 14 amino acids. Trimming left V 3 bases short and J 6 bases short, with 14 bases between. Germline CDR1 reads MDHEN; CDR2 reads SYDVKM.

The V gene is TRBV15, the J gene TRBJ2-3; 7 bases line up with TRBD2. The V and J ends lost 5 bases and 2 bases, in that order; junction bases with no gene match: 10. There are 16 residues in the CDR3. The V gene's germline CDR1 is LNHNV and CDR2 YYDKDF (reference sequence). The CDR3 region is CATSHSLAALTDTQYF. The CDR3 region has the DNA TGTGCCACCAGCCATTCGCTAGCGGCCCTCACAGATACGCAGTATTTT. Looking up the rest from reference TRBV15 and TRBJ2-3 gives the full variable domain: DAMVIQNPRYQVTQFGKPVTLSCSQTLNHNVMYWYQQKSSQAPKLLFHYYDKDFNNEADTPDNFQSRRPNTSFCFLDIRSPGLGDTAMYLCATSHSLAALTDTQYFGPGTRLTVL.

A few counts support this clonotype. The CDR3 DNA reads TGCAGTGCCCTCACGGGGGGCACTTACAATGAGCAGTTCTTC. It encodes CSALTGGTYNEQFF. This chain joins TRBV20-1 and TRBJ2-1; possible D gene TRBD2, 7 bases. CDR1 and CDR2 from the germline V gene are DFQATT and SNEGSKA (reference sequence). The CDR3 runs 14 residues. V was pared by 6 bases and J by 4 bases, with 16 bases between.

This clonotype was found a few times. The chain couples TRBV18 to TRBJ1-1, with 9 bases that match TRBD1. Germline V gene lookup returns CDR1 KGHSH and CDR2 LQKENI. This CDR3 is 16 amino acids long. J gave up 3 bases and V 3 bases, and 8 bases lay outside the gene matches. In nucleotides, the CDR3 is TGTGCCAGCTCACCGGGACAGGGAAGGATATACACTGAAGCTTTCTTT. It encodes CASSPGQGRIYTEAFF.

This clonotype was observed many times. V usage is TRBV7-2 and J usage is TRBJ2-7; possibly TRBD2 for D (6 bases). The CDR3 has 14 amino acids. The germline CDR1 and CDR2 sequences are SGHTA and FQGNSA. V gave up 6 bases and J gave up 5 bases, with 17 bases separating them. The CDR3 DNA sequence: TGTGCCAGCAGTGAACTAGCAGTTAGGGACGAGCAGTACTTC. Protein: CASSELAVRDEQYF.

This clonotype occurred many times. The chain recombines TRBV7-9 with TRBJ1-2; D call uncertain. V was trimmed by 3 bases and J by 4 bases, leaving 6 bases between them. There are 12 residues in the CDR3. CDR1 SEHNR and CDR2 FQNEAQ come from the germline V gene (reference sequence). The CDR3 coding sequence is TGTGCCAGCAGCTTGGGTGTCTATGGCTACACCTTC. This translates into CASSLGVYGYTF.

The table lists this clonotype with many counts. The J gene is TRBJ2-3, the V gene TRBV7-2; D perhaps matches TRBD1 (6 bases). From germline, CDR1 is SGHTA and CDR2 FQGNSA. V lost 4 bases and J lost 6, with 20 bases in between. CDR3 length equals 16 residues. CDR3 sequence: CASSWPPGTRGDTQYF. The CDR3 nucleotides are TGTGCCAGCAGCTGGCCCCCCGGGACAAGGGGCGATACGCAGTATTTT.